A selection of T cell receptor beta chains follows, all from one sample in a study of blood T cell repertoires in COVID-19. Clones were read by immunoSEQ multiplex PCR, and TCRdb kept only the in-frame ones, dropping some. The repertoire holds around 300,000 clones, roughly nine tenths seen once, with 2.2% in the top ten. Sequencing used peripheral blood. Receptor source: a man aged 45 to 65 with acute or convalescent COVID-19. Each CDR3 is given with its conserved first and last residue. D genes are given only for firm matches. Clone size, where shown, is once, few, many, or a class for clones that have expanded.

v_call	clone_size	d_call	j_call	cdr3_aa	cdr3_nt
TRBV5-1	NA	TRBD2	TRBJ2-3	CASKLAGSTDTQYF	TGCGCCAGCAAACTAGCGGGGAGCACAGATACGCAGTATTTT
TRBV5-1	NA	NA	TRBJ2-1	CASSSRAGNNEQFF	TGCGCCAGCAGCTCCCGGGCGGGAAACAATGAGCAGTTCTTC
TRBV12-3/TRBV12-4	NA	NA	TRBJ1-1	CASSLLGATEAFF	TGTGCCAGCAGTTTATTGGGAGCAACTGAAGCTTTCTTT
TRBV4-1	NA	TRBD2	TRBJ2-5	CASSPGLAGQETQYF	TGCGCCAGCAGCCCGGGACTAGCGGGGCAGGAGACCCAGTACTTC
TRBV19	once	NA	TRBJ2-2	CASSKRDTNTGELFF	TGTGCCAGTAGCAAACGGGACACCAACACCGGGGAGCTGTTTTTT
TRBV15	NA	NA	TRBJ2-3	CATSRGQGGGPDTQYF	TGTGCCACCAGCAGAGGCCAGGGTGGGGGCCCAGATACGCAGTATTTT
TRBV12-5	few	TRBD1	TRBJ2-1	CASPGTGVRNEQFF	TGTGCTAGTCCCGGGACAGGGGTTCGGAATGAGCAGTTCTTC
TRBV5-4	NA	NA	TRBJ1-6	CASSSTDYNSPLHF	TGTGCCAGCAGCTCTACAGACTATAATTCACCCCTCCACTTT
TRBV5-1	NA	NA	TRBJ2-1	CASRRLETGASYNEQFF	TGCGCCAGCAGAAGACTTGAGACAGGAGCCTCCTACAATGAGCAGTTCTTC
TRBV7-6	NA	TRBD1	TRBJ2-7	CASSPNRDSSYEQYF	TGTGCCAGCAGCCCGAATAGGGACAGCTCCTACGAGCAGTACTTC
TRBV9	NA	TRBD1	TRBJ2-1	CASSGPGQYNEQFF	TGTGCCAGCAGCGGGCCGGGACAGTACAATGAGCAGTTCTTC
TRBV5-1	NA	NA	TRBJ2-1	CASSLAIGGANEQFF	TGCGCCAGCAGCTTGGCCATTGGCGGGGCTAATGAGCAGTTCTTC
TRBV5-1	NA	TRBD2	TRBJ2-5	CASSYFSGQETQYF	TGCGCCAGCAGCTACTTTAGCGGGCAAGAGACCCAGTACTTC
TRBV10-3	NA	NA	TRBJ2-2	CAISRDFANTGELFF	TGTGCCATCAGCCGGGACTTCGCAAACACCGGGGAGCTGTTTTTT
TRBV19	NA	NA	TRBJ2-2	CASSIWGRSTGELFF	TGTGCCAGTAGTATATGGGGCAGATCCACCGGGGAGCTGTTTTTT
TRBV2	NA	NA	TRBJ1-5	CASSFESGNQPQHF	TGTGCCAGCAGCTTCGAGTCGGGCAATCAGCCCCAGCATTTT
TRBV7-8	NA	NA	TRBJ2-4	CASSSRPARAKNIQYF	TGTGCCAGCAGCTCCCGACCCGCCAGGGCCAAAAACATTCAGTACTTC
TRBV11-2	NA	NA	TRBJ1-2	CASSFIPERGYTF	TGTGCCAGCAGCTTTATCCCGGAGCGTGGCTACACCTTC
TRBV21-1	NA	NA	TRBJ1-2	CASSTNPRGAFYGYTF	TGTGCCAGCAGCACAAACCCCCGTGGAGCTTTCTATGGCTACACCTTC
TRBV13	NA	TRBD2	TRBJ2-3	CASSLGLAGGRYTQYF	TGTGCCAGCAGCTTAGGGCTAGCGGGGGGGCGATATACGCAGTATTTT
TRBV4-2	NA	TRBD1	TRBJ1-2	CASSKGQGASYGYTF	TGTGCCAGCAGCAAAGGACAGGGGGCAAGCTATGGCTACACCTTC
TRBV19	NA	NA	TRBJ1-4	CASSLGGFTTNEKLFF	TGTGCCAGTAGTCTGGGGGGGTTCACGACTAATGAAAAACTGTTTTTT
TRBV6-2/TRBV6-3	NA	TRBD1	TRBJ2-4	CASSRDSLGIQYF	TGTGCCAGCAGTCGGGACAGCCTAGGCATTCAGTACTTC
TRBV4-1	NA	NA	TRBJ1-4	CASSQGMAVRTFATNEKLFF	TGCGCCAGCAGCCAAGGAATGGCTGTGAGGACTTTTGCAACTAATGAAAAACTGTTTTTT
TRBV19	NA	NA	TRBJ1-3	CASSIGPSGNTIYF	TGTGCCAGTAGTATCGGTCCCTCTGGAAACACCATATATTTT
TRBV7-6	NA	NA	TRBJ2-1	CASSLLFSSYNEQFF	TGTGCCAGCAGCCTACTCTTTAGCTCCTACAATGAGCAGTTCTTC
TRBV10-3	NA	TRBD1	TRBJ2-7	CAIRPGQGNHEQYF	TGTGCCATCAGACCGGGACAGGGGAACCACGAGCAGTACTTC
TRBV11-2	NA	TRBD2	TRBJ2-3	CASSLGTSVMDTQYF	TGTGCCAGCAGCTTGGGGACTAGTGTTATGGATACGCAGTATTTT
TRBV3-1/TRBV3-2	NA	TRBD1	TRBJ1-2	CASSQAGTGVEGYTF	TGTGCCAGCAGCCAAGCCGGGACAGGGGTGGAGGGCTACACCTTC
TRBV2	NA	NA	TRBJ1-2	CARSLRSGYGYTF	TGTGCCAGGAGTCTGCGTAGTGGTTATGGCTACACCTTC
TRBV6-1	NA	NA	TRBJ1-1	CASSEALRGVDTEAFF	TGTGCCAGCAGTGAAGCGCTTCGGGGAGTAGACACTGAAGCTTTCTTT
TRBV3-1/TRBV3-2	NA	TRBD2	TRBJ2-5	CASSQEVPGLAAQETQYF	TGTGCCAGCAGCCAAGAAGTTCCGGGACTAGCGGCCCAAGAGACCCAGTACTTC
TRBV5-5	NA	TRBD1	TRBJ2-3	CASSVGQGARDTQYF	TGTGCCAGCAGCGTAGGACAGGGGGCGCGGGATACGCAGTATTTT
TRBV27	NA	TRBD1	TRBJ2-7	CASSKGTEYYEQYF	TGTGCCAGCAGTAAAGGGACAGAGTACTACGAGCAGTACTTC
TRBV29-1	NA	TRBD2	TRBJ2-5	CSVEGREETQYF	TGCAGCGTTGAAGGGCGGGAGGAGACCCAGTACTTC
TRBV11-2	NA	TRBD1	TRBJ1-2	CASSLDRLANYGYTF	TGTGCCAGCAGCTTGGACAGGTTGGCTAACTATGGCTACACCTTC
TRBV5-5	NA	NA	TRBJ1-3	CASSSDRNRGNTIYF	TGTGCCAGCAGCTCAGACAGGAACAGGGGAAACACCATATATTTT
TRBV30	many	TRBD1	TRBJ1-2	CAWSVIRTGGYGYTF	TGTGCCTGGAGTGTCATTAGGACAGGGGGCTATGGCTACACCTTC
TRBV9	NA	NA	TRBJ1-1	CASSAYYGTEAFF	TGTGCCAGCAGCGCATACTACGGCACTGAAGCTTTCTTT
TRBV3-1/TRBV3-2	NA	NA	TRBJ1-1	CASSRLAGRGTEAFF	TGTGCCAGCAGCCGTCTGGCAGGGCGGGGGACTGAAGCTTTCTTT
TRBV4-1	NA	NA	TRBJ2-3	CASSQRVPLLTDTQYF	TGCGCCAGCAGCCAACGAGTCCCCCTTTTAACAGATACGCAGTATTTT